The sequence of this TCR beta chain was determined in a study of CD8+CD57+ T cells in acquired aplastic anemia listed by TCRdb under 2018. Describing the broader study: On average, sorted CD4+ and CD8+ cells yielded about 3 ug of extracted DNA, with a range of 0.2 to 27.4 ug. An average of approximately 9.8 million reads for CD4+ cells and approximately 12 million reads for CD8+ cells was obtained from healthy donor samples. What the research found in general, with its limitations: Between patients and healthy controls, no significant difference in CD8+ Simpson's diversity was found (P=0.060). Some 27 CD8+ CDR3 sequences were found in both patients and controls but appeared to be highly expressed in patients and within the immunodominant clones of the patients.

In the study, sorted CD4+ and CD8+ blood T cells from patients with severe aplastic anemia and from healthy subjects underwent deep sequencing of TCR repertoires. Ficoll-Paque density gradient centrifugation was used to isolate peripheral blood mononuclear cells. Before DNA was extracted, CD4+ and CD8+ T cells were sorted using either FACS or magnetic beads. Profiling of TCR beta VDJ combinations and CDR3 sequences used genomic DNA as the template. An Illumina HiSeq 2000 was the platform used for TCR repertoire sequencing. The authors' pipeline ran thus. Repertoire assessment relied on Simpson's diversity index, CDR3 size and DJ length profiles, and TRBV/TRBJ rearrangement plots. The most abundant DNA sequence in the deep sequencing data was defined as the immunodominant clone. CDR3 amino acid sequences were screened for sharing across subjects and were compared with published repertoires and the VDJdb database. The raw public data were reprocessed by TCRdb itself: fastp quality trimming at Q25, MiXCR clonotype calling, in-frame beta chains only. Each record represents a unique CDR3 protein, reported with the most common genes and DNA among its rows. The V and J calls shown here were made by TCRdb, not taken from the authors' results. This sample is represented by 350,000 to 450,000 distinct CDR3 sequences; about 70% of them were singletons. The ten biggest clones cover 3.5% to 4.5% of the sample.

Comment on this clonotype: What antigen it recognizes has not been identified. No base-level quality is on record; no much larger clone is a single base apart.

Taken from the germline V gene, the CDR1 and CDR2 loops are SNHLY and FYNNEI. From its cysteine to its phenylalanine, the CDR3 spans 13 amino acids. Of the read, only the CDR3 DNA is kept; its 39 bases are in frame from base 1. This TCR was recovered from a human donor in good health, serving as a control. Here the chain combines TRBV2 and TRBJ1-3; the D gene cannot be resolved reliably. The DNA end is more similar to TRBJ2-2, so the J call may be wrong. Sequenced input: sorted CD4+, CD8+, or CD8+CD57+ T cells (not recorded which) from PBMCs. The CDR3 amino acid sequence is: CASKVLTTNTLFF. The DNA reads TGTGCCAGCAAAGTCTTGACGACGAACACCCTGTTTTTT.